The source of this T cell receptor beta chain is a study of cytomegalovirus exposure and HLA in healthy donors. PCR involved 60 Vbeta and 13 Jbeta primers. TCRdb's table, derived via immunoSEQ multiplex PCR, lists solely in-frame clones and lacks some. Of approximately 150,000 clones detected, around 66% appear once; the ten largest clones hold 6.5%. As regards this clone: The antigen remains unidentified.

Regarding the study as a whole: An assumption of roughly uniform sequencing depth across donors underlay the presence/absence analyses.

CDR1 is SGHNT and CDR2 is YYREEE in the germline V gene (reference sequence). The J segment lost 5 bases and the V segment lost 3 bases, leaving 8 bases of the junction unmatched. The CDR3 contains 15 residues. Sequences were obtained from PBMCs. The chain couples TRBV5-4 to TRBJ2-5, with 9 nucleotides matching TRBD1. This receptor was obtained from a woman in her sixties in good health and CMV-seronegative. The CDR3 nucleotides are TGTGCCAGCAGCTCGCGGGGACAGGGCTCCGAGACCCAGTACTTC. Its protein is CASSSRGQGSETQYF. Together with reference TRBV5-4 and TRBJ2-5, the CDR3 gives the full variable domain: ETGVTQSPTHLIKTRGQQVTLRCSSQSGHNTVSWYQQALGQGPQFIFQYYREEENGRGNFPPRFSGLQFPNYSSELNVNALELDDSALYLCASSSRGQGSETQYFGPGTRLLVL.